This TCR beta chain was sequenced for a study of shared clonotypes between healthy human individuals. Points on this clone: The antigen remains undetermined.

Naive CD8 cells comprised CD45RO-negative, CCR7-positively selected cells, excluding terminally differentiated effector memory CD45RA+ cells. Study-wide results and caveats: Rarefaction showed sorted-subset sequencing was incomplete despite large depth. Investigators expected sequencing depth to affect clonotype sharing among donors. Estimated richness was generally greater in naive than memory subsets.

The ends lost 2 bases at V and 5 bases at J; junction bases unmatched: 9. Germline CDR1 MNHEY, CDR2 SMNVEV (reference sequence). The CDR3 runs 17 residues. The data were produced by immunoSEQ multiplex PCR, yet TCRdb's version contains in-frame clones alone and is incomplete. The repertoire has hundreds of thousands of clones, nearly 97% of them found once; the top ten carry 0.1% to 0.11%. The sequence derives from a woman under 40 in good health. Material for sequencing was naive CD8+ T cells sorted from blood. This chain links TRBV27 with TRBJ2-2; TRBD2 agrees at 9 bases. The CDR3 DNA is TGTGCCAGCAGTTTAGGAATAGCGGGAGTAAAAACCGGGGAGCTGTTTTTT. Translated, it gives CASSLGIAGVKTGELFF.